Below, 28 T cell receptor beta chains from the same sample are listed, as sequenced in a study of CD4 and CD8 cells across lung adenocarcinoma regions. TCRdb redid the calling of the PCR reads with MiXCR, one entry per CDR3 protein. The sample shows around 19,000 distinct CDR3 sequences, 54% of them seen only once. The sample consisted of CD8+ T cells from the center of a lung tumor. These receptors were taken from a female donor with lung adenocarcinoma. The CD4 and CD8 labels of this study may be unreliable.

The CDR3 region has the DNA TGTGCCAGCAGCTCTGTAGCGGGAGGGCCGGGGGAGCAGTACTTC. This encodes CASSSVAGGPGEQYF. V and J are TRBV6-1 and TRBJ2-1, with 11 bases aligning to TRBD2. The DNA end lines up better with TRBJ2-7; the J call may be wrong. The CDR3 extends over 15 amino acids. Per the germline V gene, CDR1 is MNHNS and CDR2 is SASEGT.

This rearrangement joins TRBV6-1 to TRBJ2-1; TRBD2 matches 12 bases. The J call could be wrong; TRBJ2-7 is a better fit for the DNA end. From germline, CDR1 is MNHNS and CDR2 SASEGT. There are 15 residues in the CDR3. CDR3 residues: CASSLTSGSSYEQYF. The CDR3 region has the DNA TGTGCCAGCAGTCTGACTAGCGGGAGCTCCTACGAGCAGTACTTC.

This clonotype has just one count. The missing conserved phenylalanine or tryptophan at the end of this CDR3 makes a read error likely. No DNA is shown, since the ends of the CDR3 on it are uncertain; the CDR3 is the one TCRdb lists. The J gene is TRBJ2-6, the V gene TRBV12-3 or TRBV12-4; the DNA was not compared with TRBD1, the D call given in the table. The CDR3 region is 14 residues in length, termini included. The CDR3 protein is CASSQGRGAYVLYV.

Of note for this clonotype: At one end the junction does not follow the germline gene, possibly because of a read error. The CDR3 DNA follows: TGTGCCGGCAGCGGGGGGGGAGACACAGAGACCCAGTATTTT. Its protein is CAGSGGGDTETQYF. The chain links TRBV11-2 to TRBJ2-5; TRBD2 agrees at 10 bases. Gene TRBJ2-3 matches the end of the DNA better, so the J call may be wrong. The CDR3 has 14 residues. The V gene's germline CDR1 is SGHAT and CDR2 FQNNGV.

This clonotype is deemed medium-sized. The chain carries TRBV27 and TRBJ2-3; 11 positions agree with TRBD2. Per germline, CDR1 MNHEY and CDR2 SMNVEV (reference sequence). V lost 5 bases and J lost 7; bases outside the gene matches: 11. This CDR3 spans 16 amino acids. The CDR3 sequence: CASSTRLAGLENTQYF. CDR3 bases: TGTGCCAGCAGTACCCGACTAGCGGGATTGGAAAATACGCAGTATTTT.

This chain links TRBV6-1 with TRBJ2-5, with D perhaps being TRBD1 or TRBD2 (6 bases each). This CDR3 has 16 residues. V was clipped by 6 bases and J by 1 base, with 18 bases between them. Germline-derived CDR1 and CDR2 are MNHNS and SASEGT. The CDR3 region is CASRGLGGRAQETQYF. The DNA for the CDR3 is TGTGCCAGCAGGGGGCTCGGGGGCCGGGCCCAAGAGACCCAGTACTTC.

This clonotype was seen only a few times. The chain couples TRBV23-1 to TRBJ2-3, with TRBD2 matching over 13 bases. TRBV23-1 qualifies as an ORF whose function is uncertain. J lost 4 bases, V lost 7 bases, and 5 bases had no gene match. This CDR3 contains 15 residues. The CDR3 bases are TGCGCCAGCATTCGACTAGCGGGAGGCCCAGATACGCAGTATTTT. Amino acids: CASIRLAGGPDTQYF.

Regarding this clonotype: One end of the junction varies from germline; a read error may be responsible. This sequence joins TRBV10-1 and TRBJ2-4, with D possibly TRBD2 on 6 matching bases. The CDR3 consists of 16 residues. Per the germline V gene, CDR1 is WNHNN and CDR2 is SYGVQD (reference sequence). The chain's CDR3 is CASSVTGRGAKDIQYF. Written as DNA, the CDR3 is TGCGCGAGCAGCGTGACGGGGCGGGGAGCCAAAGACATTCAGTATTTC.

The genes are TRBV3-1 and TRBJ1-1; possible D gene TRBD1, 6 bases. The CDR3 totals 13 residues. The ends were cut back, 4 bases at V and 3 bases at J, with 9 bases in the middle. Germline V gives CDR1 LGHDT, CDR2 YNNKEL (reference sequence). CDR3 protein: CASSLRGDTEAFF. In nucleotides, the CDR3 is TGTGCCAGCAGCCTAAGGGGGGACACTGAAGCTTTCTTT.

V is TRBV5-1 and J is TRBJ2-1; the match to TRBD1 covers 10 bases. The CDR3 extends over 14 amino acids. Germline CDR1 is SGHRS and CDR2 is YFSETQ. The V gene end was trimmed by 6 bases and the J gene end by 7 bases; junction bases not matched to a gene: 7. The CDR3 DNA reads as TGCGCCAGCATCCGGGACAGGGGAATTAATGAGCAGTTCTTC. Protein: CASIRDRGINEQFF.

This clonotype appeared once. This chain joins TRBV27 and TRBJ2-4; D gene uncertain. This CDR3 is 16 amino acids long. Per the germline V gene, CDR1 is MNHEY and CDR2 is SMNVEV (reference sequence). Trimming took 3 bases from V and 0 from J, leaving 12 bases between them. The CDR3 sequence: CASSFNFDLAKNIQYF. The CDR3 nucleotides read TGTGCCAGCAGTTTCAATTTCGACTTAGCCAAAAACATTCAGTACTTC.

This chain joins TRBV6-5 and TRBJ1-3; D unclear. V was clipped by 0 bases and J by 0 bases, with 9 bases between them. The CDR3 contains 16 residues. Germline CDR1 is MNHEY and CDR2 is SVGAGI. CDR3 nucleotides: TGTGCCAGCAGTTACTCTTTGGCCTTCTCTGGAAACACCATATATTTT. This codes for CASSYSLAFSGNTIYF.

Regarding this clonotype: One end of the junction varies from germline; a read error may be responsible. The CDR3 protein is CARRSGRWAKNIQYF. For the CDR3, the DNA is TGTGCCCGCAGATCAGGGCGGTGGGCCAAAAATATTCAGTATTTC. J is TRBJ2-4 and V is TRBV6-1; possible D gene TRBD1, 5 bases. The germline CDR1 and CDR2 sequences are MNHNS and SASEGT. This CDR3 comprises 15 residues.

This clonotype has ten or more counts. The rearrangement links TRBV25-1 to TRBJ2-2; a weak D match, TRBD2 (6 bases). Deletions cut 8 bases from V and 3 bases from J, with 10 bases between. The CDR3 length is 13 residues. Germline lookup yields CDR1 MGHDK and CDR2 SYGVNS. The CDR3 DNA follows: TGTGCCAGCGGGAGGTCTGACACCGGGGAGCTGTTTTTT. As protein: CASGRSDTGELFF. Drawing the rest from reference TRBV25-1 and TRBJ2-2, the complete variable domain is EADIYQTPRYLVIGTGKKITLECSQTMGHDKMYWYQQDPGMELHLIHYSYGVNSTEKGDLSSESTVSRIRTEHFPLTLESARPSHTSQYLCASGRSDTGELFFGEGSRLTVL.

This clonotype was observed at least ten times. The chain links TRBV11-1 to TRBJ2-3; unclear D gene. The germline gives CDR1 SGHAT, CDR2 FQDESV (reference sequence). V was clipped by 1 base and J by 4 bases, with 6 bases between them. The CDR3 spans 13 residues. Here the CDR3 reads CASSLGGADTQYF. The CDR3 DNA sequence: TGTGCCAGCAGCTTAGGAGGCGCAGATACGCAGTATTTT.

This clonotype was recorded a few times. The chain recombines TRBV7-2 with TRBJ1-6, with a tentative D call TRBD1 (5 bases). This CDR3 has 15 amino acids. The germline CDR1 and CDR2 sequences are SGHTA and FQGNSA. V was cut by 7 bases and J by 5 bases, with 15 bases left in between. The CDR3 sequence: CASTTIRDHNSPLHF. The DNA of the CDR3 is TGTGCCAGCACCACAATCCGGGACCATAATTCACCCCTCCACTTT.

The V gene is TRBV6-1, the J gene TRBJ2-5; 7 bases align to TRBD2. Unmatched junction bases numbered 7, after V lost 2 bases and J lost 4 bases. Germline V CDR1 and CDR2: MNHNS, SASEGT. The CDR3 spans 15 residues. The CDR3 protein is CASSESGMAGETQYF. Written as DNA, the CDR3 is TGTGCCAGCAGTGAAAGCGGGATGGCGGGAGAGACCCAGTACTTC.

This clonotype came up a few times. This chain joins TRBV4-1 and TRBJ2-2, with 7 nucleotides matching TRBD2. V lost 6 bases, J lost 1 base, and 5 bases stayed unmatched. Germline V CDR1 and CDR2: MGHRA, YSYEKL. The CDR3 length is 15 residues. In DNA form, the CDR3 reads TGCGCCAGCAGTCCAGCGGGACTGAACACCGGGGAGCTGTTTTTT. Residues: CASSPAGLNTGELFF.

This clonotype is medium-sized in the sample. This chain links TRBV6-1 with TRBJ2-1; 9 nucleotides agree with TRBD2. Germline V gives CDR1 MNHNS, CDR2 SASEGT. This CDR3 contains 14 residues. V lost 8 bases to trimming and J lost 4 bases; unmatched junction nucleotides: 6. In DNA, the CDR3 is TGTGCCAGCTGCTCTAGCGGGAATTACAATGAGCAGTTCTTC. Amino acids: CASCSSGNYNEQFF.

The rearrangement uses TRBV25-1 and TRBJ2-3; 7 nucleotides match TRBD2. Trimming took 4 bases from V and 6 from J; bases not matched to a gene: 16. Germline values: CDR1 MGHDK, CDR2 SYGVNS. The CDR3 length is 17 residues. This CDR3 is CASSASIGAGEGDTQYF. The CDR3 DNA follows: TGTGCCAGCAGTGCTTCAATAGGGGCGGGAGAGGGGGATACGCAGTATTTT.

This clonotype was seen more than once but under ten times. The genes are TRBV5-1 and TRBJ2-4; TRBD2 aligns across 8 bases. Germline V lookup: CDR1 SGHRS, CDR2 YFSETQ. The length of the CDR3 is 14 residues. V shed 0 bases, J shed 15 bases, and the junction held 11 bases outside the gene matches. The CDR3 region has the DNA TGCGCCAGCAGCTTGGGGGCTAGCGGGCCGGATCGGTACTTC. This sequence encodes CASSLGASGPDRYF.

The J gene is TRBJ2-3, the V gene TRBV12-3 or TRBV12-4; TRBD1 matches 9 bases. The V and J ends lost 6 bases and 12 bases, in that order; junction bases with no gene match: 25. This CDR3 has 18 amino acids. CDR3 in amino acids: CASSNPGTGFFSPETQYF. The CDR3 nucleotides are TGTGCCAGCAGCAACCCGGGGACAGGGTTTTTTAGCCCAGAGACCCAGTATTTT.

This clonotype was counted only a few times. A junction boundary mismatches the germline segment, possibly from a read error. V is TRBV6-1 and J is TRBJ2-3; tentative D call: TRBD2 (7 bases). The germline gives CDR1 MNHNS, CDR2 SASEGT. The CDR3 is 16 residues long. The CDR3 DNA reads TGTGCCAGCAGTGAAGAGGGGGGGGGGGCCACAAACACGCAGTATTTC. Amino acid sequence: CASSEEGGGATNTQYF.

The chain employs TRBV10-2 and TRBJ2-4; tentatively, D is TRBD2 (5 bases). V was clipped by 10 bases and J by 12 bases, with 22 bases between them. This CDR3 contains 13 residues. The germline gives CDR1 WSHSY, CDR2 SAAADI. The CDR3 region has the DNA TGCGCCACGAGGCTGGGAGCCAAGAGCACTCAGTACTTC. This gives the protein CATRLGAKSTQYF.

The sample holds many counts of this clonotype. The CDR3: CASSFGLNYEQYV. The CDR3 DNA sequence: TGTGCCAGCAGCTTCGGACTTAACTACGAGCAGTACGTC. The gene calls are TRBV7-2 and TRBJ2-1, with TRBD2 as a possible D gene (5 bases). The J call may be incorrect, as the DNA end agrees better with TRBJ2-7. Germline-derived CDR1 and CDR2 are SGHTA and FQGNSA. The CDR3 runs to 13 residues.

This clonotype was seen many times. This chain connects TRBV30 to TRBJ2-5, with 7 bases fitting TRBD2. With the DNA end fitting TRBJ2-7 better, the J assignment may be wrong. This CDR3 comprises 13 residues. Germline-derived CDR1 and CDR2 are GTSNPN and SVGIG (reference sequence). Here the CDR3 reads CAWSKPGGFEQYF. CDR3 coding DNA: TGTGCCTGGAGCAAACCGGGAGGCTTCGAGCAGTACTTC.

This clonotype has more than one count but fewer than ten. The CDR3 region has the DNA TGTGCCAGCGGCAGGACAGGGGCCTACAATGAGCAGTTCTTC. Amino acid sequence: CASGRTGAYNEQFF. The chain joins TRBV11-3 to TRBJ2-1; TRBD1 matches at 9 bases. J lost 2 bases, V lost 8 bases, and 4 bases had no gene match. CDR1 is SGHNT, CDR2 YENEEA, per germline. CDR3 length: 14 residues.

On this clonotype: One junction end disagrees with the germline gene, perhaps due to a read error. V usage is TRBV10-2 and J usage is TRBJ2-3; 8 nucleotides align to TRBD1. This CDR3 spans 14 amino acids. Germline CDR1 and CDR2: WSHSY and SAAADI. This CDR3 is CGSRGLTGKNTQYF. CDR3 nucleotide sequence: TGTGGCAGCAGGGGGCTGACAGGCAAAAACACGCAGTATTTC.